The 14 T cell receptor beta chains given below trace back to one sample, sequenced in a study of T-cell reconstitution after alpha-beta-depleted transplantation in children. The authors prepared the TCRbeta library with unique molecular identifiers. Each CDR3 protein gets one entry after TCRdb re-called the PCR reads with MiXCR. The sample includes about 870,000 distinct CDR3 sequences, roughly 15% of them seen just once. This specimen consisted of PBMCs, mostly from graft donor cells, obtained 360 days after TCRalphabeta/CD19-depleted stem cell transplant. All receptors derive from a male patient aged 10 to 17 who had a stem cell transplant for acute lymphoblastic leukemia, so the T cells may come from the graft donor.

CDR3 nucleotides: TGTGCCACCAGTCTTGACAGGGGGGCTTACGAGCAGTACTTC. It specifies CATSLDRGAYEQYF. The V and J genes are TRBV15 and TRBJ2-7; 9 positions match TRBD1. The CDR3 covers 14 residues. J lost 4 bases, V lost 6 bases, and 7 bases had no gene match. CDR1 and CDR2 from the germline V gene are LNHNV and YYDKDF (reference sequence).

The chain uses TRBV11-1 and TRBJ2-1; tentative D call: TRBD1 (5 bases). This CDR3 contains 17 residues. The ends were cut back, 3 bases at V and 6 bases at J, with 21 bases in the middle. From germline, CDR1 is SGHAT and CDR2 FQDESV (reference sequence). CDR3 sequence (DNA): TGTGCCAGCAGCTTGGGGTGGGCAGGGCGAACCTCCAATGAGCAGTTCTTC. Its translation: CASSLGWAGRTSNEQFF.

The sample holds many counts of this clonotype. Here the CDR3 reads CASSFFQGRYEQYF. In nucleotides, the CDR3 is TGTGCCAGCAGTTTTTTCCAGGGACGGTACGAGCAGTACTTC. J is TRBJ2-7 and V is TRBV28; D possibly matches TRBD1 or TRBD2 (5 bases each). This CDR3 region has 14 residues. Germline CDR1 is MDHEN and CDR2 is SYDVKM. V lost 3 bases to trimming and J lost 4 bases, with 13 bases between them. Full variable domain (rest looked up from reference TRBV28 and TRBJ2-7): DVKVTQSSRYLVKRTGEKVFLECVQDMDHENMFWYRQDPGLGLRLIYFSYDVKMKEKGDIPEGYSVSREKKERFSLILESASTNQTSMYLCASSFFQGRYEQYFGPGTRLTVT.

This clonotype came up a few times. CDR3 sequence: CSALTGTVEAFF. The CDR3 DNA reads as TGCAGTGCTCTCACCGGGACAGTTGAAGCTTTCTTT. This chain uses TRBV20-1 with TRBJ1-1, with 7 bases fitting TRBD1. CDR1 and CDR2 from the germline V gene are DFQATT and SNEGSKA (reference sequence). The CDR3 sequence is 12 residues long. V trimming: 5 bases; J trimming: 7 bases; junction bases outside the gene matches: 7.

This clonotype was counted a few times. This chain joins TRBV4-1 and TRBJ2-1; maybe TRBD2 (6 bases). This CDR3 has 16 residues. CDR1 MGHRA and CDR2 YSYEKL come from the germline V gene. Trimming pared 3 bases from V and 5 bases from J, leaving 17 bases between. CDR3 protein: CASSHPGRSPNNEQFF. CDR3 DNA: TGCGCCAGCAGCCATCCCGGGAGAAGTCCCAACAATGAGCAGTTCTTC.

This clonotype was found many times. This sequence joins TRBV29-1 and TRBJ1-1, with 7 bases aligning to TRBD1. Germline assignment: CDR1 SQVTM and CDR2 ANQGSEA. The CDR3 is 12 amino acids. V lost 3 bases and J lost 6; bases outside the gene matches: 4. The CDR3 DNA sequence: TGCAGCGTTGAGGGGACAGCGGCTGAAGCTTTCTTT. This gives the protein CSVEGTAAEAFF. Full variable domain (outside the CDR3, taken from reference TRBV29-1 and TRBJ1-1): SAVISQKPSRDICQRGTSLTIQCQVDSQVTMMFWYRQQPGQSLTLIATANQGSEATYESGFVIDKFPISRPNLTFSTLTVSNMSPEDSSIYLCSVEGTAAEAFFGQGTRLTVV.

The chain recombines TRBV25-1 with TRBJ2-3; D perhaps matches TRBD2 (6 bases). Trimming removed 3 bases from V and 2 bases from J, with 15 bases in between. The CDR3 runs 16 residues. Germline lookup yields CDR1 MGHDK and CDR2 SYGVNS. CDR3 residues: CASSDRLALSTDTQYF. As DNA, the CDR3 is TGTGCCAGCAGTGATCGGCTAGCGCTCTCCACAGATACGCAGTATTTT.

This clonotype was seen a handful of times. The rearrangement uses TRBV20-1 and TRBJ1-2, with 7 bases identical to TRBD1. Losses at the gene ends were 6 bases for V and 0 bases for J; bases not matched to a gene: 10. Germline-derived CDR1 and CDR2 are DFQATT and SNEGSKA (reference sequence). There are 15 residues in the CDR3. Written as DNA, the CDR3 is TGCAGTGCGGACCTTAACAGGGGATCTAACTATGGCTACACCTTC. This translates into CSADLNRGSNYGYTF.

V usage is TRBV4-1 and J usage is TRBJ1-3; TRBD1 matches 9 bases. Trimming took 1 base from V and 0 from J; bases not matched to a gene: 7. The CDR3 has 18 amino acids. The germline V gene encodes CDR1 MGHRA and CDR2 YSYEKL. The CDR3 DNA sequence: TGCGCCAGCAGCCAAGTGGGGACAGGGTTATTCTCTGGAAACACCATATATTTT. This codes for CASSQVGTGLFSGNTIYF.

The DNA for the CDR3 is TGTGCCAGCAGCCAACAGGGCCGAAGGGGCGAGCAGTACTTC. It encodes CASSQQGRRGEQYF. This chain links TRBV3-1 with TRBJ2-7, with D possibly being TRBD1 (5 bases). CDR3 length: 14 residues. The germline V and J ends were trimmed by 2 bases and 6 bases, with 14 bases remaining between them. The germline gives CDR1 LGHDT, CDR2 YNNKEL (reference sequence).

This clonotype was seen many times. The chain joins TRBV7-3 to TRBJ2-3; possibly TRBD1 or TRBD2 for D (5 bases each). Trimming shortened V by 3 bases and J by 4 bases, and 11 bases separated the two germline ends. The CDR3 extends over 14 amino acids. From germline, CDR1 is SGHTA and CDR2 FQGTGA. The CDR3 region is CASSLTGGSDTQYF. CDR3 in DNA: TGTGCCAGCAGCTTGACTGGGGGTTCAGATACGCAGTATTTT. Full variable domain (remainder filled in from reference TRBV7-3 and TRBJ2-3): GAGVSQTPSNKVTEKGKYVELRCDPISGHTALYWYRQSLGQGPEFLIYFQGTGAADDSGLPNDRFFAVRPEGSVSTLKIQRTERGDSAVYLCASSLTGGSDTQYFGPGTRLTVL.

This clonotype was picked up a small number of times. The V call is TRBV7-8, the J call TRBJ2-1; tentatively, D is TRBD1 or TRBD2 (5 bases each). The germline CDR1 and CDR2 sequences are SGHVS and FQNEAQ. This CDR3 has 16 amino acids. V was cut by 2 bases and J by 2 bases, with 13 bases left in between. The CDR3 here is CASSLRSRGTYNEQFF. The CDR3, as DNA: TGTGCCAGCAGCTTAAGGAGTCGGGGCACCTACAATGAGCAGTTCTTC.

This sequence joins TRBV7-9 and TRBJ2-5; 7 nucleotides line up with TRBD2. The CDR3 covers 12 residues. The ends lost 4 bases at V and 9 bases at J; junction bases unmatched: 5. The V gene's germline CDR1 is SEHNR and CDR2 FQNEAQ (reference sequence). Here the CDR3 DNA reads TGTGCCAGCAGCTCTGCCCGGGGGGCCCAGTACTTC. It encodes CASSSARGAQYF.

This clonotype was picked up a small number of times. V gene TRBV20-1 combines with J gene TRBJ2-3, with a possible D match to TRBD2 (6 bases). Trimming took 1 base from V and 11 from J, leaving 28 bases between them. The CDR3 has 17 residues. Germline-derived CDR1 and CDR2 are DFQATT and SNEGSKA (reference sequence). CDR3: CSARAPRRLVPYPGQYF. The CDR3 bases are TGCAGTGCTAGAGCCCCCCGGCGACTAGTACCCTACCCCGGGCAGTATTTT.